This T cell receptor beta chain derives from a study of shared T cell receptors in the human thymus. Only in-frame clones appear in the TCRdb table, and some are missing; sequencing was by immunoSEQ multiplex PCR. The sample yields 720,000 or so clones, around 85% seen once. Germline loops: CDR1 MDHEN, CDR2 SYDVKM. CDR3 length: 13 residues. The V end was cut by 5 bases, the J end by 9 bases, with 14 bases between. These data were likewise used in another study, on human thymus T cells. That study adds: The donor group consisted of healthy Finnish infants who were having corrective surgery for congenital heart defects. Corrective cardiac operations yielded the resected thymus tissue. Usage of V and J genes appeared biased in thymic and blood repertoires. Thymic repertoires overlap heavily among unrelated individuals, related research has reported.

The material sequenced was thymocytes. The V and J genes are TRBV28 and TRBJ1-5, with no clear D. This sequence was found in a girl younger than two with a congenital heart defect. CDR3 DNA: TGTGCCAGCAGTGTTAGCCCCCTGGGGCCCCAGCATTTT. Protein: CASSVSPLGPQHF.